What follows are 17 T cell receptor beta chains derived from one specimen sequenced in a study of blood T cell repertoires in COVID-19 (TCRdb year 2020). Library preparation used the immunoSEQ multiplex PCR assay. Entries here come from immuneACCESS through TCRdb and include only in-frame sequences with V and J called. Some clones fail to appear in such tables; in the studies checked, an unresolved V gene covers under half of the shortfall, and the cause of the remainder is unknown. Recorded for this sample are roughly 160,000 clones; roughly 87% of them occurred a single time. The ten most abundant clones make up 5.5% to 8.5% of the sample. Sequenced input: PBMCs or T cells enriched from blood (not recorded which). The receptors stem from a woman aged 45-60 years who had recovered from COVID-19.

The J gene is TRBJ2-1, the V gene TRBV11-2, with 7 bases aligning to TRBD2. The germline V gene encodes CDR1 SGHAT and CDR2 FQNNGV. The CDR3 covers 16 residues. The V and J ends lost 2 bases and 6 bases, in that order; junction bases with no gene match: 10. CDR3 in amino acids: CASSLSPSGYFNEQFF. As DNA, the CDR3 is TGTGCCAGCAGCTTATCTCCTAGCGGCTACTTCAATGAGCAGTTCTTC.

The chain has TRBV5-6 and TRBJ1-2; D remains unclear. Germline V gene data show CDR1 as SGHDT and CDR2 as YYEEEE. V dropped 6 bases and J dropped 7 bases, with 13 bases sitting between them. The CDR3 runs to 12 residues. CDR3 in amino acids: CASTEGGAGYTF. CDR3 coding DNA: TGTGCCAGCACCGAGGGAGGAGCTGGCTACACCTTC.

Only one count was recorded for this clone. The chain employs TRBV3-1 (or the pseudogene TRBV3-2) and TRBJ1-4, with unresolved D. The germline V gene has CDR1 LGHDT and CDR2 YNNKEL (reference sequence). The CDR3 runs to 14 residues. Trimming took off 1 base at V and 7 bases at J, with 10 bases between the two ends. The CDR3 region has the DNA TGTGCCAGCAGCCAAGCTCGGGAAATTGAAAAACTGTTTTTT. Its translation: CASSQAREIEKLFF.

The DNA of the CDR3 is TGTGCCAGCAGCTTGTACTCTAGCGGGAGGGAAGAGACCCAGTACTTC. Translating it yields CASSLYSSGREETQYF. The chain combines TRBV7-2 with TRBJ2-5; the match to TRBD2 covers 12 bases. Trimming cost V 3 bases and J 3 bases; bases outside gene matches: 5. Germline V gives CDR1 SGHTA, CDR2 FQGNSA. CDR3 size: 16 residues.

This chain links TRBV18 with TRBJ2-7; 11 bases match TRBD1. Germline CDR1 KGHSH, CDR2 LQKENI. With 4 bases clipped from V and 5 bases from J, the junction kept 7 bases outside the gene matches. CDR3 size: 15 residues. DNA for the CDR3: TGTGCCAGCTCACTAAGGACAGGGGGCGAAAACGAGCAGTACTTC. It translates to CASSLRTGGENEQYF.

The CDR3 is CATSDPGGEQYF. The DNA for the CDR3 is TGTGCCACCAGTGATCCCGGAGGCGAGCAGTACTTC. V gene TRBV24-1 combines with J gene TRBJ2-7, with a weak D call TRBD2 (5 bases). Germline V gene lookup returns CDR1 KGHDR and CDR2 SFDVKD. The CDR3 covers 12 residues. With 3 bases removed from V and 6 bases from J, the gap between germline ends came to 8 bases.

This chain uses TRBV14 with TRBJ1-3; 9 bases are shared with TRBD1. J was trimmed by 8 bases and V by 4 bases; bases with no gene match: 3. The CDR3 totals 13 residues. The germline CDR1 and CDR2 sequences are SGHDN and FVKESK. The CDR3: CASSRGQGYTIYF. CDR3 in DNA: TGTGCCAGCAGCCGGGGACAGGGCTACACCATATATTTT.

This chain uses TRBV30 with TRBJ2-1; the match to TRBD2 covers 7 bases. CDR1 is GTSNPN, CDR2 SVGIG, per germline (reference sequence). Trimming removed 0 bases from V and 1 base from J; junction bases left unmatched: 9. The CDR3 loop spans 17 amino acids. In nucleotides, the CDR3 is TGTGCCTGGAGTGTAAGGGCTAGCGGAGTTTCCTACAATGAGCAGTTCTTC. Its protein is CAWSVRASGVSYNEQFF.

The chain employs TRBV10-3 and TRBJ1-5; D unresolved. CDR1 ENHRY and CDR2 SYGVKD come from the germline V gene. There are 11 residues in the CDR3. The germline V and J ends were trimmed by 4 bases and 14 bases, with 12 bases remaining between them. The CDR3 DNA reads TGTGCCATCAGTGTGTTGGGTCGGGAGCATTTT. Encoded protein: CAISVLGREHF.

The table lists this clone with a few counts. This chain connects TRBV7-9 to TRBJ2-1, with 8 nucleotides matching TRBD2. CDR3 size: 15 residues. V dropped 5 bases and J dropped 5; count of bases not matched to a gene: 8. From germline, CDR1 is SEHNR and CDR2 FQNEAQ (reference sequence). CDR3: CASSRAGLEDNEQFF. CDR3 DNA sequence: TGTGCCAGCAGCCGCGCGGGACTAGAAGACAATGAGCAGTTCTTC.

The chain joins TRBV25-1 to TRBJ1-5; D possibly corresponds to TRBD1 (6 bases). The CDR3 covers 17 residues. The V gene's germline CDR1 is MGHDK and CDR2 SYGVNS. V was cut by 1 base and J by 5 bases, with 18 bases left in between. The CDR3 here is CASSEFTGSPQDQPQHF. The CDR3 DNA follows: TGTGCCAGCAGTGAATTTACAGGGTCGCCTCAGGATCAGCCCCAGCATTTT.

The chain links TRBV27 to TRBJ1-2, with 7 nucleotides matching TRBD1. The CDR3 has 14 amino acids. J was trimmed by 3 bases and V by 5 bases; bases with no gene match: 6. Per germline, CDR1 MNHEY and CDR2 SMNVEV (reference sequence). The CDR3 loop is CASSPAGTDYGYTF. DNA of the CDR3: TGTGCCAGCAGTCCTGCCGGGACAGACTATGGCTACACCTTC.

The chain has TRBV5-1 and TRBJ1-4; 8 positions match TRBD1. V shed 4 bases and J 4 bases; nucleotides not matched to a gene: 9. This CDR3 comprises 16 residues. Germline values: CDR1 SGHRS, CDR2 YFSETQ. For the CDR3, the DNA is TGCGCCAGCAGCCCCCTCCCGACAGGGGTTAATGAAAAACTGTTTTTT. It encodes CASSPLPTGVNEKLFF.

This clone was detected only a few times. The gene calls are TRBV19 and TRBJ1-2; perhaps TRBD1 as D (5 bases). Trimming stripped 5 bases from V and 9 bases from J, with 22 bases between. In germline, CDR1 is LNHDA, CDR2 SQIVND (reference sequence). The CDR3 is made up of 15 amino acids. The CDR3 reads CASSDQGYGGFSYTF. DNA of the CDR3: TGTGCCAGTAGTGATCAAGGGTACGGGGGATTTAGCTACACCTTC. Complete variable domain (other parts from reference TRBV19 and TRBJ1-2): DGGITQSPKYLFRKEGQNVTLSCEQNLNHDAMYWYRQDPGQGLRLIYYSQIVNDFQKGDIAEGYSVSREKKESFPLTVTSAQKNPTAFYLCASSDQGYGGFSYTFGSGTRLTVV.

This clone was observed a single time. The genes are TRBV29-1 and TRBJ2-1; 7 bases fit TRBD1. The V gene's germline CDR1 is SQVTM and CDR2 ANQGSEA. This CDR3 has 14 residues. V trimming: 5 bases; J trimming: 5 bases; junction bases outside the gene matches: 9. The CDR3 reads CSVRAQGFDNEQFF. The DNA of the CDR3 is TGCAGCGTTAGGGCACAGGGGTTTGACAATGAGCAGTTCTTC.

The chain links TRBV7-8 to TRBJ1-1, with D maybe TRBD1 (5 bases). The germline V gene encodes CDR1 SGHVS and CDR2 FQNEAQ. The length of the CDR3 is 15 residues. V lost 5 bases and J lost 1, with 14 bases in between. The CDR3 DNA reads TGTGCCAGCAGCACCTCATTCACAGGGAACACTGAAGCTTTCTTT. It encodes CASSTSFTGNTEAFF.

The chain uses TRBV5-4 and TRBJ2-3; D is undetermined. This CDR3 comprises 14 residues. Germline CDR1 and CDR2: SGHNT and YYREEE (reference sequence). Trimming stripped 2 bases from V and 8 bases from J, with 15 bases between. This chain's CDR3 is CASSFPLSGGTQYF. CDR3 sequence (DNA): TGTGCCAGCAGCTTTCCCCTTTCAGGTGGTACGCAGTATTTT.